Listed below are T cell receptor beta chains from one sample, sequenced in a study of blood T cell repertoires in COVID-19. This table comes from immunoSEQ multiplex PCR, and its TCRdb copy is limited to in-frame clones, with some not included. Seen here are some 170,000 clones, around 84% observed once, and the top ten hold nearly 15%. Sequencing input: PBMCs or T cells enriched from blood (not recorded which). The receptor set was obtained from a man over 45 who had recovered from COVID-19. Each CDR3 is given with its conserved first and last residue. A D gene is named only where the DNA matches it firmly.

V gene	D gene	J gene	CDR3 DNA	CDR3 protein
TRBV5-1	-	TRBJ2-1	TGCGCCAGCAGCTTGGCAGGGGTGGGTTTCTACAATGAGCAGTTCTTC	CASSLAGVGFYNEQFF
TRBV10-1	-	TRBJ2-3	TGCGCCAGCAAAGATAGCGGACGCACAGATACGCAGTATTTT	CASKDSGRTDTQYF
TRBV18	-	TRBJ1-6	TGTGCCAGCTCAGGAACAGATAATTCACCCCTCCACTTT	CASSGTDNSPLHF
TRBV5-1	-	TRBJ2-7	TGCGCCAGCAGCTTGGAAGGTCGGAGCTCCTACGAGCAGTACTTC	CASSLEGRSSYEQYF
TRBV5-1	TRBD1	TRBJ1-3	TGCGCCAGCAGCTTGGGAGTCAGGGGGAATCCCGACTCTGGAAACACCATATATTTT	CASSLGVRGNPDSGNTIYF
TRBV3-1/TRBV3-2	-	TRBJ1-2	TGTGCCAGCAGCCAGGCCCCTAACTATGGCTACACCTTC	CASSQAPNYGYTF
TRBV28	TRBD1	TRBJ1-2	TGTGCCAGCAGTAACCCTGGACAGGGTAGCTACACCTTC	CASSNPGQGSYTF
TRBV4-1	TRBD1	TRBJ1-5	TGCGCCAGCAGCCAACCGGACAGGGGCGGCAATCAGCCCCAGCATTTT	CASSQPDRGGNQPQHF
TRBV5-5	-	TRBJ1-1	TGTGCCAGCAGCTTGGCCAATTATCAGGGCGACACTGAAGCTTTCTTT	CASSLANYQGDTEAFF
TRBV13	TRBD1	TRBJ1-2	TGTGCCAGCAGCTCAAACAGGGGGAACGGTGGCTACACCTTC	CASSSNRGNGGYTF
TRBV13	-	TRBJ2-1	TGTGCCAGCAGCTTCTATAGAACGAGCTCCTACAATGAGCAGTTCTTC	CASSFYRTSSYNEQFF
TRBV7-9	-	TRBJ1-4	TGTGCCAGCAGCCCACGGGTCGATAATGAAAAACTGTTTTTT	CASSPRVDNEKLFF
TRBV13	-	TRBJ2-3	TGTGCCAGCAGCTCCCAATTCCAACGGGTCTTAACAGATACGCAGTATTTT	CASSSQFQRVLTDTQYF
TRBV5-4	-	TRBJ1-6	TGTGCCAGCAGCTACCAGGGGCCGAATTCACCCCTCCACTTT	CASSYQGPNSPLHF
TRBV2	TRBD1	TRBJ2-7	TGTGCCAGCAGTGCCTCGCCAGGGGGCCCCAACTCCTACGAGCAGTACTTC	CASSASPGGPNSYEQYF
TRBV7-6	TRBD2	TRBJ2-1	TGTGCCAGCAGCGAAGGACTATTAGCGGGCCCGTCCTACAATGAGCAGTTCTTC	CASSEGLLAGPSYNEQFF